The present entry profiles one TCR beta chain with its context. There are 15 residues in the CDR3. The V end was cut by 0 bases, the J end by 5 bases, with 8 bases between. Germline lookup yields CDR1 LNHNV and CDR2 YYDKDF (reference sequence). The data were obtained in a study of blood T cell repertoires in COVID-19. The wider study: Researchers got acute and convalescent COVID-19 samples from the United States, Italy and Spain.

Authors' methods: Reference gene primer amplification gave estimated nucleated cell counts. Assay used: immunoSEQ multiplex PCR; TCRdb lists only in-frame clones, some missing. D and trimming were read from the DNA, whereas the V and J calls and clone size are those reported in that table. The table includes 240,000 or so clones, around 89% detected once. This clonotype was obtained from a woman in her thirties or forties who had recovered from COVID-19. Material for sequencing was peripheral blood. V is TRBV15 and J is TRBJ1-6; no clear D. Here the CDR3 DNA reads TGTGCCACCAGCAGAGATAGGAGTCATAATTCACCCCTCCACTTT. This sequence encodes CATSRDRSHNSPLHF.